A selection of T cell receptor beta chains follows, all from one sample in a study of T cells after posttransplantation cyclophosphamide. Clones were sequenced by immunoSEQ multiplex PCR, and TCRdb holds only the in-frame ones, with some missing. The top ten hold roughly two fifths of the sample, which has around 4,400 clones, 60% to 80% seen once. The sequencing here drew on PBMCs, taken 29 days after a stem cell transplant with posttransplant cyclophosphamide. These receptors came from a male patient aged 50 to 59 who received an allogeneic stem cell transplant from an unrelated donor, was CMV-positive, and had acute GVHD only. T cells may partly derive from the graft donor. Both conserved end residues are part of each CDR3. D genes are given only for firm matches. Rows may omit the clone size; those that give it use once, few, many or a size class.

d_call	v_call	clone_size	j_call	cdr3_nt	cdr3_aa
TRBD2	TRBV29-1	.	TRBJ2-3	TGCAGCGTTGCTCCTAGCGGGCCACCAGGAGATACGCAGTATTTT	CSVAPSGPPGDTQYF
TRBD1	TRBV25-1	.	TRBJ2-2	TGTGCCAGCAGTAGACAGGGGAGAGACACCGGGGAGCTGTTTTTT	CASSRQGRDTGELFF
.	TRBV7-9	few	TRBJ2-3	TGTGCCAGCAGGCCGACGGGGAAAGGAGATACGCAGTATTTT	CASRPTGKGDTQYF
TRBD2	TRBV4-3	.	TRBJ2-3	TGCGCCAGCAGCCAAGATAGCGGGGTCCCCTCCACAGATACGCAGTATTTT	CASSQDSGVPSTDTQYF
TRBD2	TRBV10-3	.	TRBJ2-5	TGTGCCATCAGTACGGCGACTAGCGGAAAAGGAACCCAGTACTTC	CAISTATSGKGTQYF
TRBD1	TRBV7-9	few	TRBJ1-4	TGTGCCAGCAGCCAGCACAGGGGCAGTGAAAAACTGTTTTTT	CASSQHRGSEKLFF
.	TRBV4-2	.	TRBJ1-2	TGTGCCAGCAGCCAAGAAGAGGACACTCGAGGCTACACCTTC	CASSQEEDTRGYTF
TRBD2	TRBV25-1	.	TRBJ2-1	TGTGCCAGCAGTCATCAACTAGCGGGAGCGCTTCATGAGCAGTTCTTC	CASSHQLAGALHEQFF
TRBD2	TRBV28	.	TRBJ2-5	TGTGCCAGCAGTTTAGGGAGGGGCCAGTACTTC	CASSLGRGQYF
TRBD1	TRBV5-1	once	TRBJ1-1	TGCGCCAGCAGCCCCGGGACAGGGGGCTGGGACACTGAAGCTTTCTTT	CASSPGTGGWDTEAFF
TRBD1	TRBV4-3	.	TRBJ1-1	TGCGCCAGCAGCCAAGATTCCAGGGGGTGGGGAACTGAAGCTTTCTTT	CASSQDSRGWGTEAFF